These T cell receptor beta chains were read from a single sample in a study of T-cell memory formation after mild COVID-19. TCRdb reprocessed the 5' RACE reads via MiXCR and lists one record per CDR3 protein. Seen here are under 450,000 distinct CDR3 sequences, 23% observed once, and the top ten hold around 12%. The sample was PBMCs or a T cell subset sorted from them (not recorded which). The source of these receptors is an adult woman who had mild COVID-19 (a few samples of this study predate the infection). Cell type and time point are not known. Both conserved end residues are part of each CDR3. D genes are given only for firm matches. The size entry is marked missing in some rows and otherwise reads once, few, many or a size class.

d_call: TRBD2; v_call: TRBV14; j_call: TRBJ2-1; clone_size: few; cdr3_nt: TGTGCCAGCAGCCAACTAGCGGGAGCTGCCTACAATGAGCAGTTCTTC; cdr3_aa: CASSQLAGAAYNEQFF
d_call: -; v_call: TRBV7-3; j_call: TRBJ2-2; clone_size: -; cdr3_nt: TGTGCCAGCAGCTTAGTCGGGGGAAACACCGGGGAGCTGTTTTTT; cdr3_aa: CASSLVGGNTGELFF
d_call: TRBD2; v_call: TRBV7-9; j_call: TRBJ2-6; clone_size: -; cdr3_nt: TGTGCCAGCAGCGCCAGACGGACTAGCGGGGATAACCCTGGGGCCAACGTCCTGACTTTC; cdr3_aa: CASSARRTSGDNPGANVLTF
d_call: TRBD1; v_call: TRBV4-1; j_call: TRBJ2-7; clone_size: -; cdr3_nt: TGCGCCAGCAGCCAAGATCCGGGACAGGGAACCTACGAGCAGTACTTC; cdr3_aa: CASSQDPGQGTYEQYF
d_call: TRBD2; v_call: TRBV7-9; j_call: TRBJ2-1; clone_size: few; cdr3_nt: TGTGCCAGCAGCCTTGACTCGGGCGGGAGGGCCAATGAGCAGTTCTTC; cdr3_aa: CASSLDSGGRANEQFF
d_call: -; v_call: TRBV14; j_call: TRBJ2-1; clone_size: -; cdr3_nt: TGTGCCAGCACCCCAAGTGACTCCCCCGGGCAGTTCTTC; cdr3_aa: CASTPSDSPGQFF
d_call: -; v_call: TRBV7-9; j_call: TRBJ1-6; clone_size: few; cdr3_nt: TGTGCCACCTCAGAGGCTCTGTTCCACTTT; cdr3_aa: CATSEALFHF
d_call: -; v_call: TRBV7-2; j_call: TRBJ2-3; clone_size: -; cdr3_nt: TGTGCCAGCAGCCCCCCCGTGTGGGTAGAAGGCACAGATACGCAGTATTTT; cdr3_aa: CASSPPVWVEGTDTQYF
d_call: TRBD1; v_call: TRBV5-1; j_call: TRBJ2-3; clone_size: -; cdr3_nt: TGCGCCAGCAGCCTCGGAAAGGGGGCGGCGGGAGATACGCAGTATTTT; cdr3_aa: CASSLGKGAAGDTQYF
d_call: -; v_call: TRBV12-5; j_call: TRBJ2-1; clone_size: -; cdr3_nt: TGTGCTAGTGGTTTGGTACCCGGGCAGCAAGCGTACAATGAGCAGTTCTTC; cdr3_aa: CASGLVPGQQAYNEQFF
d_call: TRBD1; v_call: TRBV7-3; j_call: TRBJ1-1; clone_size: few; cdr3_nt: TGTGCCAGCAGCTCGCTACAGGGGCGAGGTGGCACTGAAGCTTTCTTT; cdr3_aa: CASSSLQGRGGTEAFF
d_call: TRBD2; v_call: TRBV19; j_call: TRBJ2-1; clone_size: -; cdr3_nt: TGTGCCAGTAGAGTAGGAAGCGGGGGGGCGAATGAGCAGTTCTTC; cdr3_aa: CASRVGSGGANEQFF
d_call: -; v_call: TRBV18; j_call: TRBJ2-7; clone_size: -; cdr3_nt: TGTGCCAGCTCACCCCCCTCAGCCCCATACGAGCAGTACTTC; cdr3_aa: CASSPPSAPYEQYF
d_call: TRBD2; v_call: TRBV5-1; j_call: TRBJ2-5; clone_size: few; cdr3_nt: TGCGCCAGCAGCTTGACAGGACTAGCGGGGGGACAAGAGACCCAGTACTTC; cdr3_aa: CASSLTGLAGGQETQYF
d_call: TRBD2; v_call: TRBV2; j_call: TRBJ2-1; clone_size: few; cdr3_nt: TGTGCCAGCAGTGAAGGGGCTAGCGGGGGCCAGCAGTTCTTC; cdr3_aa: CASSEGASGGQQFF
d_call: -; v_call: TRBV7-8; j_call: TRBJ1-5; clone_size: few; cdr3_nt: TGTGCCAGCAGCCACAATAGCAATCAGCCCCAGCATTTT; cdr3_aa: CASSHNSNQPQHF
d_call: TRBD2; v_call: TRBV2; j_call: TRBJ2-7; clone_size: -; cdr3_nt: TGTGCCAGCAGTGGAGCGGAGCTAGCGGAGTACGAGCAGTACTTC; cdr3_aa: CASSGAELAEYEQYF
d_call: -; v_call: TRBV7-9; j_call: TRBJ2-7; clone_size: -; cdr3_nt: TGTGCCAGCAGCTCTGACGTGGCGGACCGCGGATCCTACGAGCAGTACTTC; cdr3_aa: CASSSDVADRGSYEQYF
d_call: TRBD1; v_call: TRBV5-1; j_call: TRBJ1-1; clone_size: few; cdr3_nt: TGCGCCAGCAGCCCGACAGGGGGGGGCACTGAAGCTTTCTTT; cdr3_aa: CASSPTGGGTEAFF
d_call: TRBD1; v_call: TRBV13; j_call: TRBJ1-1; clone_size: -; cdr3_nt: TGTGCCAGCAGCTTACGTTTGGACAGGGGTAATCTGAACACTGAAGCTTTCTTT; cdr3_aa: CASSLRLDRGNLNTEAFF
d_call: -; v_call: TRBV11-2; j_call: TRBJ1-2; clone_size: few; cdr3_nt: TGTGCCAGCAGCTTAGAGGACTGGAACTATGGCTACACCTTC; cdr3_aa: CASSLEDWNYGYTF
d_call: TRBD1; v_call: TRBV9; j_call: TRBJ2-2; clone_size: -; cdr3_nt: TGTGCCAGCAGCGTAGACGGGACAGGGTGGACCACCGGGGAGCTGTTTTTT; cdr3_aa: CASSVDGTGWTTGELFF